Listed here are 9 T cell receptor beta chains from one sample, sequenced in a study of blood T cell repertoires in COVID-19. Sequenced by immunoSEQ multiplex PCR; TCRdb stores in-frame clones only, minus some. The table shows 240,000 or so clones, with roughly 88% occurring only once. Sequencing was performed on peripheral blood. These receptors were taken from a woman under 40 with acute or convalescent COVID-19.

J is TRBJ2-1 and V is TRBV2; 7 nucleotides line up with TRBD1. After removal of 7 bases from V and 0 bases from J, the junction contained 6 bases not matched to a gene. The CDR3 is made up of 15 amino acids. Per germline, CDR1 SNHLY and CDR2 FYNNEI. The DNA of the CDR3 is TGTGCCAGCACAACCGAGGGGGCCTCCTACAATGAGCAGTTCTTC. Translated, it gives CASTTEGASYNEQFF. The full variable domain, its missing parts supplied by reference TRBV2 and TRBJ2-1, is EPEVTQTPSHQVTQMGQEVILRCVPISNHLYFYWYRQILGQKVEFLVSFYNNEISEKSEIFDDQFSVERPDGSNFTLKIRSTKLEDSAMYFCASTTEGASYNEQFFGPGTRLTVL.

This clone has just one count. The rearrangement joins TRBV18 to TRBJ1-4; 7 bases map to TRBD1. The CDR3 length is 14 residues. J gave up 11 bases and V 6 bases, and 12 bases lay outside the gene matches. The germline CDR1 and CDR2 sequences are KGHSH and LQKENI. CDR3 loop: CASSGGQTAGKLFF. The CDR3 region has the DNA TGTGCCAGCTCGGGGGGACAGACTGCCGGGAAACTGTTTTTT.

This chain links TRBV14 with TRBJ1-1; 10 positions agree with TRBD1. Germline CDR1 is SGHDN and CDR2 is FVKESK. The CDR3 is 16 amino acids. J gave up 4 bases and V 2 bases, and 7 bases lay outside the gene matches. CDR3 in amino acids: CASSQRPGQGSTEAFF. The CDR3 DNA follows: TGTGCCAGCAGCCAAAGACCGGGACAGGGGAGCACTGAAGCTTTCTTT.

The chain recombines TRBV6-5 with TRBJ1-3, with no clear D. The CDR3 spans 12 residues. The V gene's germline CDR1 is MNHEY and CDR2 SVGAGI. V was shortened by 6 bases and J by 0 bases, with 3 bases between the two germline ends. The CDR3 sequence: CASRASGNTIYF. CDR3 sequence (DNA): TGTGCCAGCAGAGCCTCTGGAAACACCATATATTTT.

CDR3 nucleotide sequence: TGTGCCAGCAGTCTCGGACAGGTCCGCACAGATACGCAGTATTTT. This translates into CASSLGQVRTDTQYF. The chain has TRBV27 and TRBJ2-3; 7 nucleotides line up with TRBD1. Trimming at V came to 5 bases and at J to 1 base, leaving 6 bases not matched to a gene. The CDR3 spans 15 residues. Germline assignment: CDR1 MNHEY and CDR2 SMNVEV (reference sequence).

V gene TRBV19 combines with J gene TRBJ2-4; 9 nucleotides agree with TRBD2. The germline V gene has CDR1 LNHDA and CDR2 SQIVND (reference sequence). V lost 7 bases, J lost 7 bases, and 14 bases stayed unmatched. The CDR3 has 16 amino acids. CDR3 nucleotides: TGTGCCAGTAATGTTGGTGCGGGAGGGCCTGAGAACATTCAGTACTTC. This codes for CASNVGAGGPENIQYF.

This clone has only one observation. CDR3 in amino acids: CASRGRGSSGNTIYF. CDR3 DNA sequence: TGCGCCAGCAGAGGGAGGGGAAGCTCTGGAAACACCATATATTTT. V and J are TRBV4-1 and TRBJ1-3; TRBD1 is a possible D gene (5 bases). Germline V gene sequence: CDR1 MGHRA, CDR2 YSYEKL. V shed 6 bases and J shed 0 bases, with 12 bases lying between them. The CDR3 extends over 15 amino acids.

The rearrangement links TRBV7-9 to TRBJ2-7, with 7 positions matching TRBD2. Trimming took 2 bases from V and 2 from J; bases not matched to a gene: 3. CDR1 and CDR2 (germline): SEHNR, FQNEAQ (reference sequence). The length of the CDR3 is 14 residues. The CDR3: CASSLNAGAYEQYF. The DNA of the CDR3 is TGTGCCAGCAGCTTAAACGCGGGAGCCTACGAGCAGTACTTC. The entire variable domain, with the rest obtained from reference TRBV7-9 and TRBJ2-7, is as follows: DTGVSQNPRHKITKRGQNVTFRCDPISEHNRLYWYRQTLGQGPEFLTYFQNEAQLEKSRLLSDRFSAERPKGSFSTLEIQRTEQGDSAMYLCASSLNAGAYEQYFGPGTRLTVT.

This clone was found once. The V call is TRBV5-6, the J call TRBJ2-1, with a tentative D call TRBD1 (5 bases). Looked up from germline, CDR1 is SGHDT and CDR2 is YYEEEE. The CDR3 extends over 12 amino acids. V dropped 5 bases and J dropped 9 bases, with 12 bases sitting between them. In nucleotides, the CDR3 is TGTGCCAGCAGTTTCCAGGGATTTGAGCAGTTCTTC. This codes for CASSFQGFEQFF.